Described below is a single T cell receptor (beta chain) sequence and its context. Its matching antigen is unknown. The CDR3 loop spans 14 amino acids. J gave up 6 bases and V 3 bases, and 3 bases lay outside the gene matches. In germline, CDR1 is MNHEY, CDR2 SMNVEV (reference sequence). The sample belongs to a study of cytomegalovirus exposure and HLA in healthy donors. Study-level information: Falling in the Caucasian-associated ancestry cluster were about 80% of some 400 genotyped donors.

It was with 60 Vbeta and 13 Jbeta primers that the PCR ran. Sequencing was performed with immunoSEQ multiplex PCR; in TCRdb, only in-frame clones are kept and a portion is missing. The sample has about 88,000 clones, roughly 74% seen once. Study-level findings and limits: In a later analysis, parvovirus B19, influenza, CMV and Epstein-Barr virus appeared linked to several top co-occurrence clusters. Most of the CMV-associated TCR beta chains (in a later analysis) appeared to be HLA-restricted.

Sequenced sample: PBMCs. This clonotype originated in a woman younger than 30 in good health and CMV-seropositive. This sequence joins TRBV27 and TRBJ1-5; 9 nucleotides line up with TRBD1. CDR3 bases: TGTGCCAGCAGTTTGGGACAGGGATTTCAGCCCCAGCATTTT. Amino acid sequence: CASSLGQGFQPQHF.